A single sample is the source of the 32 T cell receptor beta chains below, sequenced in a study of regulatory T cells in long-lasting Graves disease (dated by TCRdb to the early 2020s). Reading the label with the study, this specimen's time point is: newly diagnosed GD, antithyroid drugs for less than 3 months. RNA was extracted from PBMCs in TRIzol for both TCR sequencing and RNA sequencing. The library was prepared using multiplex PCR. TCRdb records Illumina HiSeq 4000 as the sequencer. CDR3 regions were amplified by Arm-PCR with iRepertoire HTBI primers to construct TCR beta libraries. The public reads were reprocessed in TCRdb via fastp at Q25 and MiXCR, keeping in-frame beta chains. Each record represents a unique CDR3 protein, reported with the most common genes and DNA among its rows. The sample table holds approximately 350,000 distinct CDR3 sequences, of which 15% to 20% were seen once. 20% to 25% of the sample is held by the ten biggest clonotypes.

The sample was also linked to a second study, of T cells in Graves' hyperthyroidism and ophthalmopathy.

The material sequenced was peripheral blood mononuclear cells (PBMCs), taken at new diagnosis, from a patient treated with antithyroid drugs. The origin of the receptors is a woman between 18 and 30 years old with Graves disease. Donor details come from another sample of the same person, matched by shared clones.

This clonotype was observed many times. The chain joins TRBV3-1 to TRBJ1-1, with D unclear. V lost 4 bases, J lost 2 bases, and 8 bases lay in between. This CDR3 has 13 residues. Germline values: CDR1 LGHDT, CDR2 YNNKEL (reference sequence). The CDR3 sequence: CASSRKVNTEAFF. In DNA, the CDR3 is TGTGCCAGCAGCCGAAAGGTAAACACTGAAGCTTTCTTT.

On this clonotype: A much larger clone lies a single base off, so this may be a read error. Lacking the conserved final phenylalanine or tryptophan, this CDR3 likely reflects a read error. The chain combines TRBV20-1 with TRBJ1-5; TRBD1 might be the D (6 bases). The germline V gene encodes CDR1 DFQATT and CDR2 SNEGSKA (reference sequence). The CDR3 covers 14 residues. V lost 1 base and J 7 bases, leaving 14 bases between the germline ends. CDR3 region: CSARGAGVGQPQHL. For the CDR3, the DNA is TGCAGTGCTAGAGGGGCAGGGGTAGGGCAGCCCCAGCATCTT.

Worth noting for this clonotype: The junction departs from the called germline gene at one end, perhaps through a read error. V and J are TRBV6-5 and TRBJ1-1, with D perhaps matching TRBD1 (6 bases). The germline CDR1 and CDR2 sequences are MNHEY and SVGAGI. The CDR3 extends over 15 amino acids. CDR3 coding DNA: TGTACCAGCAGTTATGGGGGCAGGATAAACACTGAAGCTTTCTTT. Residues: CTSSYGGRINTEAFF.

The V call is TRBV29-1, the J call TRBJ2-7; D might be TRBD1 or TRBD2, each matching 5 bases. The germline CDR1 and CDR2 sequences are SQVTM and ANQGSEA. This CDR3 is 17 amino acids long. Between the trimmed V and J ends, which lost 7 bases and 0 bases, there was a span of 25 bases. This CDR3 is CSAEGLPSREDSYEQYF. In DNA, the CDR3 is TGCAGCGCTGAGGGGCTCCCCAGTAGGGAAGACTCCTACGAGCAGTACTTC.

V gene TRBV9 combines with J gene TRBJ1-2; no clear D. CDR1 and CDR2 from the germline V gene are SGDLS and YYNGEE. The V end lost 0 bases, the J end lost 5 bases, and 11 bases lay between the germline ends. This CDR3 has 14 amino acids. The chain's CDR3 is CASSVASDLYGYTF. CDR3 nucleotide sequence: TGTGCCAGCAGCGTAGCATCGGATTTATATGGCTACACCTTC.

In this sample, this clonotype turned up many times. Germline and junction disagree at one end, which may indicate a read error. The gene calls are TRBV5-1 and TRBJ2-3; 8 bases are shared with TRBD2. In germline, CDR1 is SGHRS, CDR2 YFSETQ. This CDR3 has 17 residues. The CDR3 here is CASSLTGAGAQTDTQYF. The CDR3 coding sequence is TGTGCCAGCAGCTTAACAGGAGCGGGAGCTCAAACAGATACGCAGTATTTT.

This clonotype was found many times. The rearrangement joins TRBV3-1 to TRBJ1-2; D is unclear. Germline V lookup: CDR1 LGHDT, CDR2 YNNKEL (reference sequence). The CDR3 covers 16 residues. The ends were cut back, 1 base at V and 3 bases at J, with 15 bases in the middle. The DNA for the CDR3 is TGTGCCAGCAGCCAAGCGGGAACAGCTGCTCACTATGGCTACACCTTC. Residues: CASSQAGTAAHYGYTF.

With respect to this clonotype: Just one base apart from a much larger clone, this may be a read error. The chain employs TRBV5-1 and TRBJ2-5, with 7 positions matching TRBD2. The CDR3 contains 16 residues. Germline values: CDR1 SGHRS, CDR2 YFSETQ. CDR3 nucleotides: TGCGCCAGCAGCTTGCGTTCCGGGGGGATCCAAGAGACCCAGCACTTC. Encoded protein: CASSLRSGGIQETQHF.

The table lists this clonotype with many counts. This sequence joins TRBV28 and TRBJ1-5; D not certain. This CDR3 has 14 amino acids. V dropped 7 bases and J dropped 6 bases, with 16 bases sitting between them. CDR1 MDHEN and CDR2 SYDVKM come from the germline V gene. The CDR3 spells CASTVSWRGQPQHF. The CDR3 DNA follows: TGTGCCAGCACTGTTAGTTGGCGGGGTCAGCCCCAGCATTTT.

The V gene is TRBV20-1, the J gene TRBJ1-2; a possible D gene is TRBD1 (5 bases). The CDR3 spans 14 residues. The V gene lost 8 bases and the J gene lost 8 bases, with 24 bases spanning the gap. The germline gives CDR1 DFQATT, CDR2 SNEGSKA (reference sequence). The CDR3 DNA reads TGCAGTTCCTTTAACAGGCGCATCGGGGAAGGCTACACCTTC. Protein sequence: CSSFNRRIGEGYTF.

The sample holds a few counts of this clonotype. This chain uses TRBV18 with TRBJ2-1; unclear D gene. Germline V gene lookup returns CDR1 KGHSH and CDR2 LQKENI. This CDR3 contains 13 residues. Trimming removed 2 bases from V and 6 bases from J, with 8 bases in between. The CDR3: CASSPEETNEQFF. CDR3 coding DNA: TGTGCCAGCTCACCAGAAGAGACCAATGAGCAGTTCTTC.

V usage is TRBV10-2 and J usage is TRBJ2-3; 12 nucleotides agree with TRBD2. Germline-derived CDR1 and CDR2 are WSHSY and SAAADI. The J segment lost 4 bases and the V segment lost 2 bases, leaving 1 base of the junction unmatched. This CDR3 is built from 15 residues. CDR3 residues: CASSELAGGADTQYF. In DNA, the CDR3 is TGCGCCAGCAGTGAGCTAGCGGGAGGGGCAGATACGCAGTATTTT.

V gene TRBV12-3 or TRBV12-4 combines with J gene TRBJ2-5; a weak D match, TRBD1 (6 bases). The CDR3 sequence is 13 residues long. Trimming left V 5 bases short and J 4 bases short, with 11 bases between. CDR3 in DNA: TGTGCCAGCAGTATGAACAGGGTAGAGACCCAGTACTTC. Its protein product is CASSMNRVETQYF.

As DNA, the CDR3 is TGTGCCAGCAGTTACCGCCCTACAGGGTCTACTTTCGAAAAACTGTTTTTT. Protein: CASSYRPTGSTFEKLFF. J is TRBJ1-4 and V is TRBV6-9, with a tentative D call TRBD1 (6 bases). Germline CDR1 reads MNHGY; CDR2 reads SVAAGI. Trimming pared 3 bases from V and 8 bases from J, leaving 22 bases between. CDR3 length: 17 amino acids.

This clonotype was recorded many times. V is TRBV6-1 and J is TRBJ1-2; no reliable D call. Germline values: CDR1 MNHNS, CDR2 SASEGT. Trimming removed 10 bases from V and 2 bases from J, with 11 bases in between. The CDR3 consists of 12 residues. The CDR3 region has the DNA TGTGCCACCGGACGGAACAACTATGGCTACACCTTC. The encoded protein is CATGRNNYGYTF.

In its sample, this clonotype was seen once. One junction end disagrees with the germline gene, perhaps due to a read error. V is TRBV5-1 and J is TRBJ2-2; the D gene is possibly TRBD2 (6 bases). This CDR3 comprises 12 residues. Germline-derived CDR1 and CDR2 are SGHRS and YFSETQ. CDR3 residues: CASSLGGGELSF. In DNA, the CDR3 is TGCGCCAGCAGCCTCGGAGGCGGGGAGCTGTCTTTT.

This chain links TRBV5-1 with TRBJ2-7; 7 nucleotides align to TRBD1. After removal of 0 bases from V and 1 base from J, the junction contained 4 bases not matched to a gene. Germline lookup yields CDR1 SGHRS and CDR2 YFSETQ. The CDR3 runs 15 residues. CDR3 sequence (DNA): TGCGCCAGCAGCTTGGTCGGGACAGCGTCCTACGAGCAGTACTTC. It is translated as CASSLVGTASYEQYF.

This clonotype was recorded many times. The chain employs TRBV7-2 and TRBJ2-7; weak D call: TRBD2 (5 bases). This CDR3 has 13 amino acids. Per the germline V gene, CDR1 is SGHTA and CDR2 is FQGNSA. V gave up 5 bases and J gave up 7 bases, with 15 bases separating them. In DNA form, the CDR3 reads TGTGCCAGCAGCCTTTCGGGGAATGGGGAGCAGTACTTC. Encoded protein: CASSLSGNGEQYF.

The sample holds a few counts of this clonotype. This CDR3 reads CSPSGDREGQPQHF. The CDR3, as DNA: TGCAGCCCCTCGGGGGACCGGGAGGGTCAGCCCCAGCATTTT. The chain links TRBV20-1 to TRBJ1-5, with D tentatively TRBD1 (5 bases). The germline V gene has CDR1 DFQATT and CDR2 SNEGSKA (reference sequence). The CDR3 loop spans 14 amino acids.

This clonotype showed up many times. The rearrangement joins TRBV6-5 to TRBJ2-7; 8 bases align to TRBD1. CDR3 length equals 13 residues. V dropped 4 bases and J dropped 7; count of bases not matched to a gene: 6. CDR1 is MNHEY and CDR2 is SVGAGI in the germline V gene. CDR3 amino acids: CASSSQGAGEQYF. CDR3 nucleotide sequence: TGTGCCAGCAGTTCGCAGGGGGCGGGAGAGCAGTACTTC.

This clonotype was seen at least ten times. The chain is built from TRBV28 and TRBJ2-5; 7 nucleotides agree with TRBD2. Looked up from germline, CDR1 is MDHEN and CDR2 is SYDVKM. Germline trimming cut 6 bases from V and 3 bases from J; bases unmatched to any gene: 10. This CDR3 has 15 residues. The CDR3 sequence is CASSPPGLPKETQYF. CDR3 nucleotide sequence: TGTGCCAGCAGCCCCCCGGGACTACCAAAAGAGACCCAGTACTTC.

This clonotype was seen at least ten times. The chain is built from TRBV20-1 and TRBJ2-7, with 8 bases matching TRBD2. The CDR3 covers 14 residues. J lost 7 bases, V lost 3 bases, and 11 bases had no gene match. CDR1 and CDR2 (germline): DFQATT, SNEGSKA (reference sequence). In DNA, the CDR3 is TGCAGTGCTAGCCGCGCGGGGGGCCCCATGGAGCAGTACTTC. Its translation: CSASRAGGPMEQYF.

This clonotype was seen at least ten times. This rearrangement joins TRBV30 to TRBJ2-4, with no clear D. The CDR3 extends over 11 amino acids. Germline V lookup: CDR1 GTSNPN, CDR2 SVGIG (reference sequence). Trimming pared 0 bases from V and 9 bases from J, leaving 6 bases between. The CDR3 reads CAWSVLGIQYF. CDR3 DNA sequence: TGTGCCTGGAGTGTACTGGGCATTCAGTACTTC. Variable domain in full (rest from reference TRBV30 and TRBJ2-4): SQTIHQWPATLVQPVGSPLSLECTVEGTSNPNLYWYRQAAGRGLQLLFYSVGIGQISSEVPQNLSASRPQDRQFILSSKKLLLSDSGFYLCAWSVLGIQYFGAGTRLSVL.

In its sample, this clonotype was seen a few times. Given a far larger clone just one base away, this is likely a sequencing read error. The chain combines TRBV29-1 with TRBJ2-1, with D possibly being TRBD2 (5 bases). The end of the DNA fits TRBJ2-5 better, so the J call may be wrong. The CDR3 runs to 18 residues. CDR1 is SQVTM and CDR2 is ANQGSEA in the germline V gene. CDR3 sequence (DNA): TGCAGCGTTGATCGGACGGCAGACACGACGGGGTATCGAGAGACCCAGTACTTC. It specifies CSVDRTADTTGYRETQYF.

This clonotype was seen many times. The V gene is TRBV18, the J gene TRBJ2-3; D is unclear. The germline CDR1 and CDR2 sequences are KGHSH and LQKENI. This CDR3 has 17 amino acids. V shed 4 bases and J shed 2 bases, with 19 bases lying between them. This chain's CDR3 is CASSQTRILTLTDTQYF. The DNA for the CDR3 is TGTGCCAGCTCACAAACCCGAATCTTGACTCTCACAGATACGCAGTATTTT.

This clonotype occurred a few times. The V gene is TRBV9, the J gene TRBJ2-2, with 8 bases identical to TRBD2. V gave up 2 bases and J gave up 5 bases; unmatched junction bases: 8. The CDR3 totals 16 residues. Germline CDR1 is SGDLS and CDR2 is YYNGEE. CDR3 sequence (DNA): TGTGCCAGCAGCGTTCGAGCGGGAGCTGGGACCGGGGAGCTGTTTTTT. Translating gives CASSVRAGAGTGELFF.

On this clonotype itself: It may be a read error: a sequence one base away is much more abundant. The chain employs TRBV6-1 and TRBJ1-5, with a possible D match to TRBD1 (5 bases). The CDR3 runs 13 residues. The V end was cut by 8 bases, the J end by 5 bases, with 13 bases between. Germline CDR1 and CDR2: MNHNS and SASEGT. DNA of the CDR3: TGTGCCAGCGGTGGGCAAGGGGATCAGCCCCAGCATTTT. Residues: CASGGQGDQPQHF.

This clonotype was recorded many times. J is TRBJ2-5 and V is TRBV6-1, with 10 bases fitting TRBD2. Germline V gene lookup returns CDR1 MNHNS and CDR2 SASEGT. V trimming: 5 bases; J trimming: 7 bases; junction bases outside the gene matches: 7. This CDR3 spans 14 amino acids. The CDR3 is CASSRTSGSGTQYF. The CDR3, as DNA: TGTGCCAGCAGTCGGACTAGCGGATCCGGGACCCAGTACTTC.

At least ten counts were recorded for this clonotype. This chain links TRBV27 with TRBJ2-7; possibly TRBD2 for D (6 bases). The CDR3 has 16 residues. V dropped 2 bases and J dropped 0 bases, with 14 bases sitting between them. CDR1 is MNHEY and CDR2 is SMNVEV in the germline V gene (reference sequence). The DNA for the CDR3 is TGTGCCAGCAGTTTACTCGGGGGAAGGAGCTCCTACGAGCAGTACTTC. As protein: CASSLLGGRSSYEQYF.

There are many counts of this clonotype. This chain joins TRBV7-8 and TRBJ1-3; D is unresolved. This CDR3 region has 15 residues. Between the trimmed V and J ends, which lost 4 bases and 0 bases, there was a span of 10 bases. Germline V gene lookup returns CDR1 SGHVS and CDR2 FQNEAQ. This chain's CDR3 is CASSSGVLSGNTIYF. CDR3 DNA sequence: TGTGCCAGCAGCTCTGGGGTCCTCTCTGGAAACACCATATATTTT.

Concerning this clonotype: A much larger clone lies one base from this, so it may be a read error. The chain links TRBV6-2 or TRBV6-3 to TRBJ2-7; maybe TRBD2 (6 bases). The V gene's germline CDR1 is MNHEY and CDR2 SVGEGT. There are 14 residues in the CDR3. The CDR3 loop is CASSGTATNYKQYF. The CDR3 DNA sequence: TGTGCCAGCAGTGGGACTGCGACGAACTACAAGCAGTACTTC.

This clonotype was recorded at least ten times. The rearrangement uses TRBV29-1 and TRBJ1-1; no clear D. CDR1 is SQVTM and CDR2 is ANQGSEA in the germline V gene. Trimming took off 4 bases at V and 7 bases at J, with 7 bases between the two ends. The CDR3 runs to 10 residues. The CDR3 sequence: CSVGILEAFF. CDR3 bases: TGCAGCGTTGGTATCCTTGAAGCTTTCTTT.